This T cell receptor beta chain emerged from a study of regulatory T cells in long-lasting Graves disease. Time point: persistent/refractory GD, antithyroid drugs over 5 years with positive TRAb. Following extraction of RNA from PBMCs, that RNA was used to make the TCR library. The authors built TCR beta libraries using iRepertoire HTBI primers and Arm-PCR of CDR3 regions. TCRdb used MiXCR to reprocess the multiplex PCR reads, holding one entry per CDR3 protein. Counted here are more than 650,000 distinct CDR3 sequences, about 30% occurring once; the ten biggest clones make up roughly 40%. This clonotype was recorded a few times. V lost 3 bases and J 5 bases, leaving 15 bases between the germline ends. This CDR3 has 15 amino acids. The germline CDR1 and CDR2 sequences are KGHDR and SFDVKD.

V is TRBV24-1 and J is TRBJ1-2; tentative D call: TRBD1 (5 bases). This TCR derives from a female donor with Graves disease. The material was peripheral blood mononuclear cells (PBMCs), obtained when the disease was refractory, from a patient treated with antithyroid drugs. CDR3 in DNA: TGTGCCACCAGTGATGGGGACTATCAGGAGTATGGCTACACCTTC. This gives the protein CATSDGDYQEYGYTF.